These 5 T cell receptor beta chains share one sample of origin, sequenced in a study of CD8+CD57+ T cells in acquired aplastic anemia. Profiling of TCR beta VDJ combinations and CDR3 sequences used genomic DNA as template. A single record per CDR3 protein comes from TCRdb applying MiXCR to the reads. The sample contains 400,000 to 450,000 distinct CDR3 sequences, around 72% of which appear only once. Source material: sorted CD4+, CD8+, or CD8+CD57+ T cells (not recorded which) from PBMCs. The receptors derive from a human donor in good health, serving as a control.

The table lists this clonotype with a few counts. The chain carries TRBV15 and TRBJ2-7; D call uncertain. Germline V lookup: CDR1 LNHNV, CDR2 YYDKDF (reference sequence). Trimming shortened V by 0 bases and J by 4 bases, and 4 bases separated the two germline ends. The CDR3 loop spans 12 amino acids. The CDR3 is CATSREGYEQYF. DNA of the CDR3: TGTGCCACCAGCAGAGAGGGTTACGAGCAGTACTTC.

To note about this clonotype: A read error is likely, as this CDR3 ends without the conserved phenylalanine or tryptophan. The DNA is left out, because the CDR3 cannot be placed on it with certainty; the CDR3 is given as TCRdb lists it. The chain carries TRBV7-8 and TRBJ1-4. Germline V gene sequence: CDR1 SGHVS, CDR2 FQNEAQ. The CDR3 contains 13 residues when both ends are counted. CDR3 amino acids: CASSSISWARVFV.

This clonotype has a count of ten or more. J is TRBJ1-3 and V is TRBV3-2. TRBV3-2 is noted as a pseudogene. CDR3 length equals 12 residues. DNA for the CDR3: TGTGCCGGACCGAATATCTACGACACCATATATTTT. Translating gives CAGPNIYDTIYF.

With respect to this clonotype: The junction departs from the called germline gene at one end, perhaps through a read error. The CDR3 region is CAISDEFGGNEAFF. The DNA of the CDR3 is TGTGCCATTAGTGACGAGTTCGGCGGAAATGAAGCTTTCTTT. V and J are TRBV10-3 and TRBJ2-3; D call uncertain. The end of the DNA aligns better with TRBJ1-1, so the J call may be wrong. CDR3 length: 14 amino acids. CDR1 and CDR2 from the germline V gene are ENHRY and SYGVKD.

The rearrangement joins TRBV2 to TRBJ2-1; 9 bases are a match to TRBD1. Germline lookup yields CDR1 SNHLY and CDR2 FYNNEI. This CDR3 is built from 16 residues. V shed 1 base and J 5 bases; nucleotides not matched to a gene: 6. CDR3 sequence: CASSEVGTGRNNEQFF. The CDR3 bases are TGTGCCAGCAGTGAAGTAGGGACAGGGAGGAACAATGAGCAGTTCTTC.